Listed below are T cell receptor beta chains from one sample, sequenced in a study of blood T cells in healthy people across ages. From the 5' RACE reads, TCRdb called clonotypes with MiXCR, one entry per CDR3 protein. The sample yields approximately 810,000 distinct CDR3 sequences, more than 25% seen once. The sequencing sample was made of blood. The receptors derive from a woman older than 75 in good health. CDR3s include the opening cysteine and the closing phenylalanine or tryptophan. A D gene is named only where the DNA matches it firmly. Size is stated for part of the rows, as once, few or many counts, or as a class when the clone is expanded.

TRBJ2-1,-,many,TRBV4-3,CASSQDMGGREQFF,TGCGCCAGCAGCCAAGATATGGGAGGTAGGGAGCAGTTCTTC
TRBJ2-3,-,many,TRBV5-1,CASSSGTADTQYF,TGCGCCAGCAGCTCCGGGACTGCAGATACGCAGTATTTT
TRBJ2-3,TRBD2,-,TRBV11-2,CASSIGWRTSDTDTQYF,TGTGCCAGCAGCATAGGCTGGCGGACTAGCGACACAGATACGCAGTATTTT
TRBJ2-1,-,-,TRBV20-1,CSARDPSRWEQFF,TGCAGTGCTAGAGATCCTAGCCGATGGGAGCAGTTCTTC
TRBJ2-1,-,few,TRBV20-1,CSARHPELHEQFF,TGCAGTGCTAGACACCCCGAACTTCATGAGCAGTTCTTC
TRBJ2-7,TRBD2,-,TRBV20-1,CSAGAGGPSYNEQYF,TGCAGTGCTGGGGCGGGGGGGCCTTCCTACAATGAGCAGTACTTC
TRBJ2-7,-,few,TRBV11-2,CANSSHHYEQYF,TGTGCCAACAGCTCCCATCACTACGAGCAGTACTTC
TRBJ1-2,-,-,TRBV7-2,CASSLALIRAGKSNYGYTF,TGTGCCAGCAGCTTAGCGCTAATAAGGGCAGGGAAGTCTAACTATGGCTACACCTTC
TRBJ2-3,-,-,TRBV29-1,CSVEAGYSTDTQYF,TGCAGCGTTGAAGCAGGGTATAGCACAGATACGCAGTATTTT
TRBJ2-3,-,many,TRBV5-1,CASSFDKTQYF,TGCGCCAGCAGCTTCGACAAGACGCAGTATTTT
TRBJ2-1,-,-,TRBV3-1,CASSQESDNEQFF,TGTGCCAGCAGCCAAGAGAGTGACAATGAGCAGTTCTTC
TRBJ2-3,TRBD2,many,TRBV7-9,CASSLAVTSSGGGTDTQYF,TGTGCCAGCAGCTTGGCTGTCACATCTAGCGGAGGAGGCACAGATACGCAGTATTTT
TRBJ2-2,-,many,TRBV12-3/TRBV12-4,CASSLAGGMVTGELFF,TGTGCCAGCAGTTTGGCAGGGGGGATGGTCACCGGGGAGCTGTTTTTT
TRBJ2-2,TRBD1,-,TRBV5-1,CASSAGTVNTGELFF,TGCGCCAGCAGTGCCGGGACAGTGAACACCGGGGAGCTGTTTTTT
TRBJ2-1,-,-,TRBV7-8,CASSLTGGLRSNEQFF,TGTGCCAGCAGCTTAACCGGCGGGCTTAGATCCAATGAGCAGTTCTTC
TRBJ1-4,-,many,TRBV12-3/TRBV12-4,CASRVATNEKLFF,TGTGCCAGCAGGGTTGCAACTAATGAAAAACTGTTTTTT
TRBJ2-1,-,many,TRBV6-5,CASSYRGNYNEQFF,TGTGCCAGCAGTTACCGGGGAAACTACAATGAGCAGTTCTTC
TRBJ1-1,-,few,TRBV5-1,CASKQGHGRLTEAFF,TGCGCCAGCAAACAGGGACACGGACGGTTGACTGAAGCTTTCTTT
TRBJ1-5,TRBD1,-,TRBV7-2,CASSLAGTGVWQPQHF,TGTGCCAGCAGCTTAGCCGGGACAGGGGTTTGGCAGCCCCAGCATTTT
TRBJ1-1,-,-,TRBV20-1,CSARAGAGNTEAFF,TGCAGTGCTAGAGCGGGCGCGGGGAACACTGAAGCTTTCTTT
TRBJ2-3,TRBD2,few,TRBV6-4,CASSESGGANTQYF,TGTGCCAGCAGTGAAAGCGGGGGGGCCAATACGCAGTATTTT
TRBJ1-2,TRBD1,-,TRBV6-7,CASSYPGIRGTGTGCTF,TGTGCCAGCAGTTACCCCGGCATCCGAGGGACAGGGACTGGCTGCACCTTC
TRBJ1-4,-,few,TRBV4-3,CASSKSRATNEKLFF,TGCGCCAGCAGCAAGTCCAGGGCAACTAATGAAAAACTGTTTTTT
TRBJ2-3,-,many,TRBV7-2,CASSLVGGPIDTQYF,TGTGCCAGCAGCTTAGTGGGGGGGCCGATAGATACGCAGTATTTT
TRBJ1-2,-,-,TRBV18,CASSRVGGEYGYTF,TGTGCCAGCTCACGGGTAGGAGGAGAGTATGGCTACACCTTC
TRBJ2-4,TRBD2,few,TRBV15,CATSTIAGESQYF,TGTGCCACCAGCACTATAGCGGGAGAGAGTCAGTACTTC
TRBJ2-3,-,many,TRBV27,CASSLIRGTDTQYF,TGTGCCAGCAGTTTAATCCGGGGCACAGATACGCAGTATTTT
TRBJ1-4,-,-,TRBV7-8,CASSKRRPTNEKLFF,TGTGCCAGCAGCAAGCGACGGCCAACTAATGAAAAACTGTTTTTT
TRBJ2-2,TRBD1,-,TRBV5-1,CASGLGTVTNTGELFF,TGCGCCAGCGGCTTGGGGACAGTAACGAACACCGGGGAGCTGTTTTTT
TRBJ1-6,TRBD1,-,TRBV3-1,CASSVSFGQGVDSPLHF,TGTGCCAGCAGCGTATCGTTCGGACAGGGGGTTGATTCACCCCTCCACTTT
TRBJ2-1,TRBD2,-,TRBV7-2,CASSVGASGGYNEQFF,TGTGCCAGCAGCGTAGGGGCCAGCGGGGGGTACAATGAGCAGTTCTTC
TRBJ2-5,-,few,TRBV4-2,CASSQVATQETQYF,TGTGCCAGCAGCCAAGTAGCTACTCAAGAGACCCAGTACTTC
TRBJ2-3,-,many,TRBV29-1,CSVEDLRDPYF,TGCAGCGTTGAAGATCTTCGGGATCCGTATTTT
TRBJ2-5,-,many,TRBV18,CASSPRQSQETQYF,TGTGCCAGCTCACCAAGACAGAGCCAAGAGACCCAGTACTTC
TRBJ2-1,-,many,TRBV11-2,CASRLLGPYLNEQFF,TGTGCCAGCAGGTTGCTGGGGCCCTATCTGAATGAGCAGTTCTTC
TRBJ2-5,-,-,TRBV7-7,CASSKGYGQETQYF,TGTGCCAGCAGCAAGGGGTATGGGCAAGAGACCCAGTACTTC
TRBJ2-3,-,-,TRBV12-3/TRBV12-4,CASGGRKTADTQYF,TGTGCCAGCGGTGGGAGAAAGACCGCAGATACGCAGTATTTT
TRBJ1-5,-,few,TRBV5-1,CASSLEGDFSNQPQHF,TGCGCCAGCAGCTTGGAAGGAGACTTTAGCAATCAGCCCCAGCATTTT
TRBJ2-3,-,-,TRBV29-1,CSVENGGGGTDTQYF,TGCAGCGTTGAAAACGGAGGAGGTGGCACAGATACGCAGTATTTT
TRBJ2-1,TRBD2,few,TRBV4-1,CASSQGRGDVYNEQFF,TGCGCCAGCAGCCAGGGTCGGGGGGATGTATACAATGAGCAGTTCTTC
TRBJ2-5,TRBD1,-,TRBV11-1,CASSSRWDSQETQYF,TGTGCCAGCAGCTCGCGGTGGGACAGCCAAGAGACCCAGTACTTC
TRBJ2-7,-,-,TRBV9,CASSVTPTSSYEQYF,TGTGCCAGCAGCGTAACTCCGACTAGCTCCTACGAGCAGTACTTC
TRBJ1-5,-,-,TRBV7-9,CVSSLKKDQPQHF,TGTGTCAGCAGCTTAAAAAAAGATCAGCCCCAGCATTTT
TRBJ2-2,-,few,TRBV2,CASKGERVAAGELFF,TGTGCCAGCAAGGGGGAAAGGGTGGCGGCCGGGGAGCTGTTTTTT
TRBJ2-3,TRBD2,many,TRBV10-1,CASSASGVATDTQYF,TGCGCCAGCAGCGCAAGCGGGGTGGCCACAGATACGCAGTATTTT
TRBJ1-6,-,many,TRBV11-2,CASSLNPNSPLHF,TGTGCCAGCAGCTTAAACCCCAATTCACCCCTCCACTTT
TRBJ1-1,-,-,TRBV20-1,CSATTFSEAFF,TGCAGTGCTACCACCTTTAGTGAAGCTTTCTTT